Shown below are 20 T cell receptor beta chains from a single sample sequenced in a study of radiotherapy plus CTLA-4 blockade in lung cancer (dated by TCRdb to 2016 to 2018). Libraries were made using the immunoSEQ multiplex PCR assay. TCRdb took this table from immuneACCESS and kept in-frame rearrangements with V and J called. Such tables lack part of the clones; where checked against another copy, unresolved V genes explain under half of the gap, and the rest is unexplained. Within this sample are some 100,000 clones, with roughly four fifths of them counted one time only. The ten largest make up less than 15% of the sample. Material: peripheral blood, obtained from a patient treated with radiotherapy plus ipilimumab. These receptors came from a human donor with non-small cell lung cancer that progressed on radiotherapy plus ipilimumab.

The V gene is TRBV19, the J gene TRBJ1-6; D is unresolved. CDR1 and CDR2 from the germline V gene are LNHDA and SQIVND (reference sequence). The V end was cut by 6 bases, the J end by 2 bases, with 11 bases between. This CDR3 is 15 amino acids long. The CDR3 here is CASRSRVAYNSPLHF. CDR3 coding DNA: TGTGCCAGTAGGTCCCGGGTGGCCTATAATTCACCCCTCCACTTT.

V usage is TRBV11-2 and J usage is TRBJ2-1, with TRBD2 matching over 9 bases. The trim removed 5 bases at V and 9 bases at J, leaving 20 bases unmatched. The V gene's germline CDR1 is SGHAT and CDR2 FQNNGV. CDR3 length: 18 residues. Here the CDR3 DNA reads TGTGCCAGCAGCCAGTCCTTCGGGCGTGGGGGCGGGGGGGCTGAGCAGTTCTTC. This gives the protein CASSQSFGRGGGGAEQFF.

The CDR3 spells CASSFGDQPQHF. The DNA of the CDR3 is TGTGCCAGCAGCTTCGGGGATCAGCCCCAGCATTTT. This rearrangement joins TRBV7-2 to TRBJ1-5, with unresolved D. Trimming took off 3 bases at V and 5 bases at J, with 5 bases between the two ends. The CDR3 runs to 12 residues. Germline V gives CDR1 SGHTA, CDR2 FQGNSA. Together with reference TRBV7-2 and TRBJ1-5, the CDR3 gives the full variable domain: GAGVSQSPSNKVTEKGKDVELRCDPISGHTALYWYRQSLGQGLEFLIYFQGNSAPDKSGLPSDRFSAERTGGSVSTLTIQRTQQEDSAVYLCASSFGDQPQHFGDGTRLSIL.

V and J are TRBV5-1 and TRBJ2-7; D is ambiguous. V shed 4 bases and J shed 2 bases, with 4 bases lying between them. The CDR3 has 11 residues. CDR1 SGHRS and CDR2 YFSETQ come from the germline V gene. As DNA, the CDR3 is TGCGCCAGCAGCGGGACCTACGAGCAGTACTTC. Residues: CASSGTYEQYF.

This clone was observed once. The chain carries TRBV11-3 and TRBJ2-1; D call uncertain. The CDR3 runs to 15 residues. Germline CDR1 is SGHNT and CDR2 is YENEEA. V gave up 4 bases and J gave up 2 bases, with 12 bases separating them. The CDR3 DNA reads TGTGCCAGCAGCTATCCCCGACGCGCCTACAATGAGCAGTTCTTC. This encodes CASSYPRRAYNEQFF. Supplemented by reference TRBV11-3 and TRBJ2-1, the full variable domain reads EAGVVQSPRYKIIEKKQPVAFWCNPISGHNTLYWYLQNLGQGPELLIRYENEEAVDDSQLPKDRFSAERLKGVDSTLKIQPAELGDSAVYLCASSYPRRAYNEQFFGPGTRLTVL.

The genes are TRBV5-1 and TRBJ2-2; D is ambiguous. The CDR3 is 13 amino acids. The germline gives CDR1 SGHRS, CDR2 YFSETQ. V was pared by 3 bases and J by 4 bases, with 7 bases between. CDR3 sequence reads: CASSSWGTGELFF. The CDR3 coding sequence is TGCGCCAGCAGCTCTTGGGGCACCGGGGAGCTGTTTTTT.

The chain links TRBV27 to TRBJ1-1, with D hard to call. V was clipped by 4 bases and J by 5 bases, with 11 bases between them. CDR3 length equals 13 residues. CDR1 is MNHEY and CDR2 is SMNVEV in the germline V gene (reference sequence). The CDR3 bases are TGTGCCAGCAGTTCAACCCCCAGGACTGAAGCTTTCTTT. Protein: CASSSTPRTEAFF.

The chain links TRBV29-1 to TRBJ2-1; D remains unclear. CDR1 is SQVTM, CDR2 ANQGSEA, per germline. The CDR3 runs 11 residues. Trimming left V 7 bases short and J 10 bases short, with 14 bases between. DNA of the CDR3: TGCAGCGCCCTAATGGGTAGGGAGCAGTTCTTC. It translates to CSALMGREQFF.

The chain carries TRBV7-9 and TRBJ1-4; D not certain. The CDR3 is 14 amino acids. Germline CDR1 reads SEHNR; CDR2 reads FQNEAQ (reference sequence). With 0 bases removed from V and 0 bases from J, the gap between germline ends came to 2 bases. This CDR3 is CASSLASTNEKLFF. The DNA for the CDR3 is TGTGCCAGCAGCTTAGCATCAACTAATGAAAAACTGTTTTTT.

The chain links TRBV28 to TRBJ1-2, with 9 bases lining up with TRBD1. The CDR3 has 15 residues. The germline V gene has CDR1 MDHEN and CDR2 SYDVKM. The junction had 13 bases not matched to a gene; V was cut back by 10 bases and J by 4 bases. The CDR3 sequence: CATCPGTGPVYGYTF. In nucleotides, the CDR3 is TGTGCCACATGCCCCGGGACAGGGCCAGTCTATGGCTACACCTTC.

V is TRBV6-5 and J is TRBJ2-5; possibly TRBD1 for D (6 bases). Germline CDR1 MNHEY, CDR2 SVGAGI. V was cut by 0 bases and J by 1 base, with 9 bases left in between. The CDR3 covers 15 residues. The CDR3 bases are TGTGCCAGCAGTTACTCCCGGACAGTCCAAGAGACCCAGTACTTC. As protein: CASSYSRTVQETQYF.

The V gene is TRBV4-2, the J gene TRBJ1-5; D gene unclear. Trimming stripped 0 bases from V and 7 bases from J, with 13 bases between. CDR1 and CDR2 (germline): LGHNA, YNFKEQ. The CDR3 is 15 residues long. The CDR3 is CASSQEEGMGQPQHF. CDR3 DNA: TGTGCCAGCAGCCAAGAAGAGGGTATGGGGCAGCCCCAGCATTTT.

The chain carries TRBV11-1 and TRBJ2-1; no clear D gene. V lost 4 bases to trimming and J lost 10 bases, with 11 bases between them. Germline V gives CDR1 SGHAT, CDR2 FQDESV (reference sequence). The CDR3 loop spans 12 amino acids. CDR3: CASSSPPREQFF. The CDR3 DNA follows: TGTGCCAGCAGCTCCCCTCCGAGGGAGCAGTTCTTC.

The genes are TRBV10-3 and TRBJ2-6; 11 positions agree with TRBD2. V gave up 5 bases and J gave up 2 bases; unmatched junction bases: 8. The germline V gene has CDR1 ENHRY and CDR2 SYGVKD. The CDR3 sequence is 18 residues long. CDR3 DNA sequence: TGTGCCATCAGTCTCGGACTAGCGGGCGGACCTGGGGCCAACGTCCTGACTTTC. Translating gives CAISLGLAGGPGANVLTF.

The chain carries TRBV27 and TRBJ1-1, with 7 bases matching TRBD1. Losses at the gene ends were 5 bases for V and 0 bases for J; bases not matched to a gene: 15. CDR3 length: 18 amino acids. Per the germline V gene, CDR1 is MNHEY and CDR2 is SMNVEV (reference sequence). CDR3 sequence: CASSPTGATVPMNTEAFF. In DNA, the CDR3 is TGTGCCAGCAGTCCCACAGGGGCCACCGTACCCATGAACACTGAAGCTTTCTTT.

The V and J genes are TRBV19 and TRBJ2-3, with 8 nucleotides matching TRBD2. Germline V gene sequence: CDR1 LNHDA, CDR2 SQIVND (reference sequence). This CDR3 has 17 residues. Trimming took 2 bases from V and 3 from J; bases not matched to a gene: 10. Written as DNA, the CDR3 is TGTGCCAGTAGTATAAGGGCGGCGGGGGGACGTACAGATACGCAGTATTTT. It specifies CASSIRAAGGRTDTQYF.

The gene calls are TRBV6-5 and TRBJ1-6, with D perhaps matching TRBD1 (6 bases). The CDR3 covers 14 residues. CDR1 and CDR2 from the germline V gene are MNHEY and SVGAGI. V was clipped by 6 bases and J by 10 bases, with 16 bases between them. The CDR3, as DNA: TGTGCCAGCAGGCTACCAGGGGCTTTGTCACCCCTCCACTTT. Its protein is CASRLPGALSPLHF.

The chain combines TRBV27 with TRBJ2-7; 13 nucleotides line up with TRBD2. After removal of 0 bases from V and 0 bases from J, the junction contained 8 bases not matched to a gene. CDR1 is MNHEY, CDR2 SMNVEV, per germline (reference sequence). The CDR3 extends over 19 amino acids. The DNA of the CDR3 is TGTGCCAGCAGTTTATCGCGGTTCGGACTAGCGGGAGTCTCCTACGAGCAGTACTTC. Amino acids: CASSLSRFGLAGVSYEQYF.

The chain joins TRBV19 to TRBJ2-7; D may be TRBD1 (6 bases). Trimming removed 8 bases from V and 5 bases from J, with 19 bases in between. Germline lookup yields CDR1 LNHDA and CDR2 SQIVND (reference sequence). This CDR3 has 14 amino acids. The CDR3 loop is CASGLGGSPHEQYF. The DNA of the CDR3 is TGTGCCAGTGGGCTAGGGGGAAGCCCTCACGAGCAGTACTTC.

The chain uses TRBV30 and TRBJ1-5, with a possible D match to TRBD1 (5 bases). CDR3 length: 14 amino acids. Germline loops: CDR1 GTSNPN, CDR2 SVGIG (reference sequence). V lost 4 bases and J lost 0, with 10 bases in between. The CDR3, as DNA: TGTGCCTGGACCAGGGAGTTTAGCAATCAGCCCCAGCATTTT. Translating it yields CAWTREFSNQPQHF.